This is a list of T cell receptor beta chains from one sample in a study of shared clonotypes between healthy human individuals. Produced via immunoSEQ multiplex PCR; TCRdb's table is partial and in-frame only. This sample has approximately 2.4 million clones, with around 95% found just once. The sample taken for sequencing was naive CD4+ T cells sorted from blood. The receptors were gathered from a man between 18 and 29 years old in good health. The CDR3 runs from the conserved cysteine through the conserved F or W. The D gene is left open where the match is weak.

v_call d_call cdr3_aa
TRBV4-1 - CASSQPATGRYNEQFF
TRBV30 - CAWKQGRNTEAFF
TRBV5-6 TRBD2 CASSSGLAGDSYEQYF
TRBV6-1 - CASRPPGYNEQFF
TRBV29-1 TRBD1 CSVGTGTVGNTIYF
TRBV28 TRBD1 CASTRDRGNYGYTF
TRBV27 - CASSLFRDTEAFF
TRBV20-1 - CSAGRAGEAFF
TRBV7-7 TRBD2 CASSSGTSGRVRETQYF
TRBV29-1 - CSVVGGSSTDTQYF
TRBV6-6 - CASSWASLSTDTQYF
TRBV28 - CASRTPGLGNQPQHF
TRBV9 TRBD2 CASSVRGGRTDTQYF
TRBV9 TRBD1 CASGRTGAIPTYEQYF
TRBV7-2 - CASSSAQGLAKNIQYF
TRBV4-3 TRBD1 CASSQDIGTVYGYTF
TRBV6-1 - CASRAMELTEAFF
TRBV30 - CAWGEGSNQPQHF
TRBV5-1 TRBD2 CASSLASGIVNEQFF
TRBV6-1 - CASSDRGRMNTEAFF
TRBV5-4 - CASRGYNEQFF
TRBV30 - CAWSEGNKNIQYF
TRBV6-5 - CASSYSYEIKTQYF
TRBV6-1 - CASSSTGNTEAFF
TRBV30 - CAWRGFSRSNTGELFF
TRBV5-6 - CASSLRAGWTEAFF
TRBV2 - CASSSNTYEQYF
TRBV5-1 - CASSLAEAIRETDTQYF
TRBV2 TRBD2 CASSGTRRNEQFF
TRBV6-5 - CASSYNYEQYF
TRBV2 TRBD1 CASKDRVEETQYF
TRBV9 TRBD1 CASSKTGTATNEKLFF
TRBV10-2 TRBD1 CASSDPDRARSYEQYF
TRBV4-1 - CASSPLDSPLHF
TRBV6-1 TRBD1 CASRGGTGFLPEFF
TRBV28 - CASSFHDGLYQPQHF
TRBV19 TRBD2 CASSILAAQETQYF
TRBV28 TRBD1 CASSIRDRGDNQPQHF
TRBV6-5 TRBD1 CASRGQGGGQPQHF
TRBV19 - CASSTMDSYNSPLHF
TRBV30 TRBD1 CAWKGTAIYSPLHF
TRBV2 - CASSTGQSQETQYF
TRBV7-6 - CASSLSVSSGNTIYF
TRBV7-6 TRBD1 CASSLMTGLNTEAFF
TRBV11-2 - CASSRAVKETQYF
TRBV5-1 - CASSPSPTSSYNEQFF
TRBV29-1 - CSAIRQVDNEQFF
TRBV6-5 TRBD1 CASTKGTGGSEQYF
TRBV10-2 - CASRLADNQPQHF
TRBV28 - CASSQASLLAKNIQYF
TRBV27 TRBD1 CASSLRDRGYEQYF
TRBV29-1 - CSVESGSYEQYF
TRBV27 - CARLPKGRESYEQYF